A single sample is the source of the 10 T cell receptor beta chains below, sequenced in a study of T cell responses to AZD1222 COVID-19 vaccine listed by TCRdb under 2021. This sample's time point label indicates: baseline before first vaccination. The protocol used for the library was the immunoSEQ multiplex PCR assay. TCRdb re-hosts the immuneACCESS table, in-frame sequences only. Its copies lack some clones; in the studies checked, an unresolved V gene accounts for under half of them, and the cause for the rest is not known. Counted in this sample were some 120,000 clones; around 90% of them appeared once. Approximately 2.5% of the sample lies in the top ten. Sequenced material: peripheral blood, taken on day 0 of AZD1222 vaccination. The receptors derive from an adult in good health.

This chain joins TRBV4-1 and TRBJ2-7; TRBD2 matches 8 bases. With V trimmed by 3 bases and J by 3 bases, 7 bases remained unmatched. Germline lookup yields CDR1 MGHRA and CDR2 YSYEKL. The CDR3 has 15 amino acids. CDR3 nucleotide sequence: TGCGCCAGCAGCCACCCGACTAGCGCCAACTACGAGCAGTACTTC. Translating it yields CASSHPTSANYEQYF.

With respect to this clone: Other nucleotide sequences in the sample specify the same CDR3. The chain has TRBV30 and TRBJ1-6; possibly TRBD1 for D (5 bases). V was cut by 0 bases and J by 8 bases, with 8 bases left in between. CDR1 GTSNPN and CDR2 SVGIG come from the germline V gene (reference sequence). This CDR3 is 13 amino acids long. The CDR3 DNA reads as TGTGCCTGGAGTGTATTGGGGGATTCACCCCTCCACTTT. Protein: CAWSVLGDSPLHF.

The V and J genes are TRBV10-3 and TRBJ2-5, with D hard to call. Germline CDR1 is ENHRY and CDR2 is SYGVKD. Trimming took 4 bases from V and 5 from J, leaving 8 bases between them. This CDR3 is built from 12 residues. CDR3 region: CAISAVEETQYF. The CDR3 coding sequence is TGTGCCATCAGTGCAGTGGAGGAGACCCAGTACTTC.

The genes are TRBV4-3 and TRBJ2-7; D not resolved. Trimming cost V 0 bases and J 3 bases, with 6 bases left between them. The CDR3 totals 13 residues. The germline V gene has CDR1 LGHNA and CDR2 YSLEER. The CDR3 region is CASSQDVGYEQYF. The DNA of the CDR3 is TGCGCCAGCAGCCAAGACGTAGGCTACGAGCAGTACTTC.

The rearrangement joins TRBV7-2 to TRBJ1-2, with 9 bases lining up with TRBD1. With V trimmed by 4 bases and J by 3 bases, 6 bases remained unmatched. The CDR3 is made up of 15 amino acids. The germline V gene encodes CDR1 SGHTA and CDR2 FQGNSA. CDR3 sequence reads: CASSYRGPGDYGYTF. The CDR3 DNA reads TGTGCCAGCAGCTACAGGGGGCCTGGGGACTATGGCTACACCTTC.

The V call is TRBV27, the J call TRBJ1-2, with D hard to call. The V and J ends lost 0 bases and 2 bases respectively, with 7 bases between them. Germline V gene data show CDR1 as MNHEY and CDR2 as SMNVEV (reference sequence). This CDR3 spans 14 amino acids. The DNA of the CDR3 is TGTGCCAGCAGTTTATCCGGGAGGAACTATGGCTACACCTTC. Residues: CASSLSGRNYGYTF.

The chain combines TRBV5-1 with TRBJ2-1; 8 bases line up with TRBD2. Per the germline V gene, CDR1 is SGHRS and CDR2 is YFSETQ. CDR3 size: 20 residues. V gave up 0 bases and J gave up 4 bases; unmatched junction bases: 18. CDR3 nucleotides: TGCGCCAGCAGCTTGGCACCAGGCCTTACGGGCGGGAGGTTGTACAATGAGCAGTTCTTC. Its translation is CASSLAPGLTGGRLYNEQFF.

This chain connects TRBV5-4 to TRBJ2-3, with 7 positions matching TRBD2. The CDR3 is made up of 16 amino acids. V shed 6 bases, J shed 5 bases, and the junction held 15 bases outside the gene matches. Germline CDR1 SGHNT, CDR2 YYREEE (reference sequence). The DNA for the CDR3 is TGTGCCAGCACCAACCGACTAGCCGGAGAGAGAGATACGCAGTATTTT. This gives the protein CASTNRLAGERDTQYF.

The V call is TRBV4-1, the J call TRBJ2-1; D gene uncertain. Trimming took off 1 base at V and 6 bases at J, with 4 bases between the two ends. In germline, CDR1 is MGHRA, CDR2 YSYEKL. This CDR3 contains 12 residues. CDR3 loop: CASSQGGNEQFF. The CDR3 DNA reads TGCGCCAGCAGCCAAGGGGGCAATGAGCAGTTCTTC.

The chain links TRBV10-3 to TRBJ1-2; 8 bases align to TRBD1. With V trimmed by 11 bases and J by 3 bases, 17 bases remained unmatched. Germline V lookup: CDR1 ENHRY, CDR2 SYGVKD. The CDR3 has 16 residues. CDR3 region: CAAIPFPGGGDYGYTF. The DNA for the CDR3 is TGTGCCGCCATCCCTTTTCCAGGGGGCGGCGACTATGGCTACACCTTC.